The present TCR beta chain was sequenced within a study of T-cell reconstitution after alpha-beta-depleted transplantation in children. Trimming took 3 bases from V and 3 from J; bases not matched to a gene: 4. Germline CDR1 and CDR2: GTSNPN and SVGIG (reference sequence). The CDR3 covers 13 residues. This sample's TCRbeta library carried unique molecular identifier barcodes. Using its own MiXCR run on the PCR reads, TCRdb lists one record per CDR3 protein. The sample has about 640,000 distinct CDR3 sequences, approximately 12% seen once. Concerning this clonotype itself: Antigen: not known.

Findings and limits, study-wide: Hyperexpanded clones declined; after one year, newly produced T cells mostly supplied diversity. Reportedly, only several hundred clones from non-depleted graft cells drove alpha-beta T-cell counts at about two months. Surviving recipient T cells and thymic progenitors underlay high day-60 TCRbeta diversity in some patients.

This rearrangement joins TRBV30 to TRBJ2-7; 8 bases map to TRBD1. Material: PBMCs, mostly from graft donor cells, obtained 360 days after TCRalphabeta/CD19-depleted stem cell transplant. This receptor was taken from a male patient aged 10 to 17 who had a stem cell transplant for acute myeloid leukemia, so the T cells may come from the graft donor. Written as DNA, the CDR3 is TGTGCCTGGAGCCGGGACAGGCTCTACGAGCAGTACTTC. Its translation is CAWSRDRLYEQYF.